These T cell receptor beta chains were read from a single sample in a study of CD8+ T cells in alopecia areata. Profiling relied on immunoSEQ multiplex PCR, and the TCRdb table lists in-frame clones only, not all of them. The data show 210,000 or so clones, approximately 65% seen once. Sequenced material: CD4+ T cells sorted from blood, taken at approximately week 44, from a patient treated with tofacitinib. The receptors come from a human donor with alopecia areata. The CDR3 runs from the conserved cysteine through the conserved F or W.

V gene: TRBV19
J gene: TRBJ2-2
CDR3 protein: CASRGQGNTGELFF

V gene: TRBV23-1
J gene: TRBJ1-1
CDR3 protein: CASSQTDSTEAFF

V gene: TRBV29-1
J gene: TRBJ2-2
CDR3 protein: CSVDSPDRGGTGELFF

V gene: TRBV4-3
J gene: TRBJ2-2
CDR3 protein: CASSRTGELFF

V gene: TRBV11-1
J gene: TRBJ2-1
CDR3 protein: CASSLDFGLAGEQFF

V gene: TRBV5-6
J gene: TRBJ1-1
CDR3 protein: CASSQGPKSEAFF

V gene: TRBV7-8
J gene: TRBJ2-1
CDR3 protein: CASSPRAAGQGNNEQFF

V gene: TRBV9
J gene: TRBJ2-1
CDR3 protein: CASSVYSGGGDEQFF

V gene: TRBV5-6
J gene: TRBJ2-3
CDR3 protein: CASSLLDTQYF

V gene: TRBV5-1
J gene: TRBJ2-7
CDR3 protein: CASSLGLPAGEQYF

V gene: TRBV19
J gene: TRBJ2-1
CDR3 protein: CASSIAGGNYNEQFF

V gene: TRBV5-1
J gene: TRBJ2-5
CDR3 protein: CASSLEGSETQYF